This TCR beta chain emerged from a study of OX40 agonist ivuxolimab in advanced cancers. The overall study: An anti-OX40 (CD134) antibody with agonistic activity, ivuxolimab, was administered to patients. General study results and limits: On average, a greater number of expanded clones characterised CD8+ T cells relative to CD4+.

If patients had autoimmune disease history or systemic immunosuppression, they were excluded. This CDR3 has 15 amino acids. Germline trimming cut 1 base from V and 3 bases from J; bases unmatched to any gene: 5. Germline V gives CDR1 SGHTA, CDR2 FQGNSA. Comment on this clone: What it binds is unknown.

Sequencing was performed with immunoSEQ multiplex PCR; in TCRdb, only in-frame clones are kept and a portion is missing. The sample yields more than 65,000 clones, 70% to 90% seen once. The sequenced sample was CD4+ or CD8+ T cells sorted from blood, obtained in a trial of the OX40 agonist ivuxolimab. This chain connects TRBV7-2 to TRBJ2-7, with 8 nucleotides matching TRBD1. The TCR sequence derives from an adult with an advanced solid tumor such as melanoma, head and neck, liver or kidney cancer. In DNA, the CDR3 is TGTGCCAGCAGCTTAGGGTCAGGGGGCCTCTACGAGCAGTACTTC. It codes for CASSLGSGGLYEQYF.